The 19 T cell receptor beta chains below all came from one sample that was sequenced in a study of blood T cells in healthy people across ages. It was with a sample-barcoded 5' primer and a J-beta primer mix that a second PCR of roughly 7 to 12 cycles was run. One entry per CDR3 protein, called by TCRdb with MiXCR from the 5' RACE reads. The profile shows just over 1 million distinct CDR3 sequences, under 55% of them singletons. Sequencing was performed on blood. These TCRs come from a woman aged 55 to 70 in good health.

The chain uses TRBV9 and TRBJ2-7, with TRBD2 matching 11 bases. CDR1 and CDR2 from the germline V gene are SGDLS and YYNGEE. V lost 3 bases to trimming and J lost 5 bases; unmatched junction nucleotides: 7. CDR3 size: 15 residues. In DNA, the CDR3 is TGTGCCAGCAGCGGATTAGCGGGAGGGCTCAACGAGCAGTACTTC. Translation gives CASSGLAGGLNEQYF. Filled out from reference TRBV9 and TRBJ2-7, the complete variable domain reads DSGVTQTPKHLITATGQRVTLRCSPRSGDLSVYWYQQSLDQGLQFLIQYYNGEERAKGNILERFSAQQFPDLHSELNLSSLELGDSALYFCASSGLAGGLNEQYFGPGTRLTVT.

The rearrangement joins TRBV20-1 to TRBJ2-1; TRBD1 matches at 10 bases. V trimming: 3 bases; J trimming: 9 bases; junction bases outside the gene matches: 11. Germline V gene sequence: CDR1 DFQATT, CDR2 SNEGSKA (reference sequence). The length of the CDR3 is 15 residues. CDR3 sequence reads: CSASLPGQGRGEQFF. CDR3 sequence (DNA): TGCAGTGCTAGTCTTCCGGGACAGGGGAGGGGTGAGCAGTTCTTC.

The sample holds a few counts of this clonotype. V gene TRBV5-1 combines with J gene TRBJ2-1; D possibly corresponds to TRBD2 (6 bases). Trimming left V 5 bases short and J 7 bases short, with 16 bases between. CDR1 and CDR2 from the germline V gene are SGHRS and YFSETQ. The CDR3 totals 14 residues. The CDR3 spells CASRRRGRVNEQFF. CDR3 DNA: TGCGCCAGCAGACGGCGGGGCAGGGTTAATGAGCAGTTCTTC.

A few counts support this clonotype. The chain is built from TRBV6-1 and TRBJ2-3; 8 bases match TRBD2. From germline, CDR1 is MNHNS and CDR2 SASEGT. This CDR3 has 15 amino acids. Trimming took 3 bases from V and 4 from J; bases not matched to a gene: 6. CDR3 protein: CASSDRAGGSDTQYF. The DNA of the CDR3 is TGTGCCAGCAGTGACAGGGCGGGAGGATCAGATACGCAGTATTTT.

V gene TRBV15 combines with J gene TRBJ2-7, with 11 nucleotides matching TRBD1. Matching the DNA end better, TRBJ2-5 makes the J call doubtful. Germline V lookup: CDR1 LNHNV, CDR2 YYDKDF (reference sequence). The CDR3 has 14 amino acids. CDR3 nucleotides: TGTGCCACTGGAGGGACAGGGGGATCAGAGACCCAGTACTTC. It is translated as CATGGTGGSETQYF.

At least ten counts were recorded for this clonotype. This chain joins TRBV6-6 and TRBJ1-1; no clear D. The length of the CDR3 is 12 residues. Germline-derived CDR1 and CDR2 are MNHNY and SVGAGI (reference sequence). Trimming pared 4 bases from V and 9 bases from J, leaving 12 bases between. CDR3 amino acids: CASSSASRQAFF. The CDR3 DNA is TGTGCCAGCAGTTCCGCCTCAAGACAAGCTTTCTTT.

As regards this clonotype: Because the CDR3 is missing its conserved closing phenylalanine or tryptophan, this is likely a read error. The rearrangement links TRBV4-2 to TRBJ1-2; 8 bases are shared with TRBD1. This CDR3 is built from 16 residues. CDR1 is LGHNA and CDR2 is YNFKEQ in the germline V gene. The junction had 8 bases not matched to a gene; V was cut back by 4 bases and J by 1 base. The CDR3 here is CASSPRTGLYNYGYTL. The CDR3 DNA is TGTGCCAGCAGCCCGCGGACAGGGCTGTATAACTATGGCTACACCTTA.

V usage is TRBV10-3 and J usage is TRBJ2-3, with D tentatively TRBD2 (5 bases). The CDR3 length is 16 residues. Germline CDR1 and CDR2: ENHRY and SYGVKD. Trimming stripped 0 bases from V and 1 base from J, with 11 bases between. As DNA, the CDR3 is TGTGCCATCAGTGAGTCGACGATCGGGGGCACAGATACGCAGTATTTT. Translated, it gives CAISESTIGGTDTQYF.

This clonotype has a handful of counts. The J gene is TRBJ2-7, the V gene TRBV7-6, with TRBD2 identical over 9 bases. Germline CDR1 is SGHVS and CDR2 is FNYEAQ. J gave up 7 bases and V 0 bases, and 4 bases lay outside the gene matches. The length of the CDR3 is 14 residues. The CDR3 region is CASSLAGTSNEQYF. The CDR3 region has the DNA TGTGCCAGCAGCTTAGCCGGGACTAGCAATGAGCAGTACTTC.

J is TRBJ2-7 and V is TRBV6-2 or TRBV6-3, with D possibly matching TRBD2 (6 bases). There are 16 residues in the CDR3. Germline-derived CDR1 and CDR2 are MNHEY and SVGEGT. V lost 3 bases, J lost 4 bases, and 19 bases lay in between. The CDR3 region is CASSYSPGGLIYEQYF. CDR3 DNA: TGTGCCAGCAGTTATTCACCAGGAGGACTAATATACGAGCAGTACTTC.

This clonotype was observed a few times. The chain employs TRBV7-6 and TRBJ2-5; no clear D gene. The CDR3 consists of 15 residues. Germline values: CDR1 SGHVS, CDR2 FNYEAQ. V lost 2 bases and J 11 bases, leaving 21 bases between the germline ends. CDR3 loop: CASSLSATGNRVQYF. The CDR3 nucleotides are TGTGCCAGCAGCTTATCGGCGACTGGAAACCGAGTGCAGTACTTC.

CDR3 bases: TGTGCCAGCAGCCCCCCGGGACAGGGAAGGAATAAACTGTTTTTT. Its protein is CASSPPGQGRNKLFF. The chain combines TRBV3-1 with TRBJ1-4, with TRBD1 matching over 9 bases. J gave up 11 bases and V 4 bases, and 11 bases lay outside the gene matches. Germline V CDR1 and CDR2: LGHDT, YNNKEL (reference sequence). This CDR3 has 15 amino acids.

The rearrangement links TRBV7-3 to TRBJ1-2; 7 bases map to TRBD1. CDR3 length equals 14 residues. Germline CDR1 SGHTA, CDR2 FQGTGA. J lost 8 bases, V lost 0 bases, and 6 bases had no gene match. The CDR3 DNA follows: TGTGCCAGCAGCTTAACGGGGCAGACAGGGGGCTACACCTTC. Protein: CASSLTGQTGGYTF.

The chain carries TRBV4-2 and TRBJ2-5, with 8 nucleotides matching TRBD2. The better agreement between TRBJ2-7 and the DNA end casts doubt on the J call. CDR1 is LGHNA and CDR2 is YNFKEQ in the germline V gene. This CDR3 is built from 15 residues. In nucleotides, the CDR3 is TGTGCCAGCAGCCAAGTAAAGCGGGAGAGAGGCGAGCAGTACTTC. Residues: CASSQVKRERGEQYF.

In this sample, this clonotype turned up a few times. The V and J genes are TRBV5-1 and TRBJ2-3, with unresolved D. Between the trimmed V and J ends, which lost 7 bases and 3 bases, there was a span of 12 bases. The V gene's germline CDR1 is SGHRS and CDR2 YFSETQ. This CDR3 is built from 13 residues. In nucleotides, the CDR3 is TGCGCCAGCGCCCTTACTTCAACAGATACGCAGTATTTT. Encoded protein: CASALTSTDTQYF.

A few counts support this clonotype. This rearrangement joins TRBV15 to TRBJ2-1; TRBD2 aligns across 12 bases. This CDR3 has 22 amino acids. J gave up 0 bases and V 0 bases, and 15 bases lay outside the gene matches. Germline-derived CDR1 and CDR2 are LNHNV and YYDKDF (reference sequence). Here the CDR3 reads CATSREVKLAGGPLGSYNEQFF. The CDR3 DNA reads as TGTGCCACCAGCAGAGAGGTTAAGCTAGCGGGAGGGCCGTTGGGCTCCTACAATGAGCAGTTCTTC.

This clonotype was counted between two and nine times. CDR3 coding DNA: TGTGCCAGCAGTTTAAGGGACGGGGGGGGCGGCATTCAGTACTTC. Its translation is CASSLRDGGGGIQYF. The chain uses TRBV12-3 or TRBV12-4 and TRBJ2-4; TRBD2 matches at 8 bases. The V gene end was trimmed by 2 bases and the J gene end by 9 bases; junction bases not matched to a gene: 9. The CDR3 is 15 amino acids.

CDR3 sequence (DNA): TGTGCCATCAGTGAGTCGTTGACGGCTAACTATGGCTACACCTTC. Protein sequence: CAISESLTANYGYTF. The chain has TRBV10-3 and TRBJ1-2; D remains unclear. The CDR3 consists of 15 residues. V was trimmed by 0 bases and J by 0 bases, leaving 8 bases between them. The germline V gene encodes CDR1 ENHRY and CDR2 SYGVKD.

In nucleotides, the CDR3 is TGTGCCAGCAGCTTTCAAACAGGGCGCCCCCTCCACTTT. It translates to CASSFQTGRPLHF. V gene TRBV14 combines with J gene TRBJ1-6; TRBD1 is a possible D gene (6 bases). Germline assignment: CDR1 SGHDN and CDR2 FVKESK. V dropped 5 bases and J dropped 13 bases, with 15 bases sitting between them. The CDR3 consists of 13 residues. The full variable domain, its missing parts supplied by reference TRBV14 and TRBJ1-6, is EAGVTQFPSHSVIEKGQTVTLRCDPISGHDNLYWYRRVMGKEIKFLLHFVKESKQDESGMPNNRFLAERTGGTYSTLKVQPAELEDSGVYFCASSFQTGRPLHFGNGTRLTVT.